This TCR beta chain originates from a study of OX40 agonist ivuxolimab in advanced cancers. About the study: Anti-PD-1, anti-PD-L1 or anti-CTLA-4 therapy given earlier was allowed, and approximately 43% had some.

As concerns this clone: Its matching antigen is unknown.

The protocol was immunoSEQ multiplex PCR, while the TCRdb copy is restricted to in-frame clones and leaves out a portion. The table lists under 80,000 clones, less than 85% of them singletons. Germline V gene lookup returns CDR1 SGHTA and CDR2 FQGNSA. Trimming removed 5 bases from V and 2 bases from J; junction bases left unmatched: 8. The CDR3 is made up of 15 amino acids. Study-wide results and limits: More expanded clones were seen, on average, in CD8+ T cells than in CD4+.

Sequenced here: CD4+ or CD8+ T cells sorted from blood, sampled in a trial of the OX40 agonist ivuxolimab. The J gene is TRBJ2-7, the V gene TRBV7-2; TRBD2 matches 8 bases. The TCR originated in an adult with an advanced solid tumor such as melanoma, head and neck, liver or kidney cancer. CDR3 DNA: TGTGCCAGCAGCCCCGGGGGGGGCCTCACCTACGAGCAGTACTTC. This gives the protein CASSPGGGLTYEQYF.